Listed below are T cell receptor beta chains from one sample, sequenced in a study of shared clonotypes between healthy human individuals. This table comes from immunoSEQ multiplex PCR, and its TCRdb copy is limited to in-frame clones, with some not included. The sample yields around 2.3 million clones, almost 96% seen once. The sequenced material came from naive CD4+ T cells sorted from blood. These receptors were collected from a man between 18 and 29 years old in good health. Each CDR3 is given with its conserved first and last residue. The order of the fields is clone size, J gene, D gene, V gene, CDR3 protein, CDR3 DNA. D genes are given only for firm matches. A row's size may be missing; if present it is once, few, many or a size class.

NA TRBJ2-1 TRBD2 TRBV10-2 CASRGTSGRAYNEQFF TGCGCCAGCAGGGGGACTAGCGGGAGGGCTTACAATGAGCAGTTCTTC
NA TRBJ2-7 NA TRBV7-2 CASSPGPYEQYF TGTGCCAGCAGCCCTGGGCCCTACGAGCAGTACTTC
NA TRBJ2-7 NA TRBV28 CASSFQTGALYEQYF TGTGCCAGCAGTTTTCAGACGGGGGCCCTCTACGAGCAGTACTTC
NA TRBJ2-3 NA TRBV28 CASSTAGPGDTQYF TGTGCCTCGTCGACGGCGGGGCCTGGAGATACGCAGTATTTT
NA TRBJ2-5 NA TRBV7-9 CASSLIVLVQETQYF TGTGCCAGCAGTTTGATAGTCCTCGTCCAAGAGACCCAGTACTTC
NA TRBJ2-3 TRBD2 TRBV14 CASSREGLAGVPSTDTQYF TGTGCCAGCAGCCGAGAAGGACTAGCGGGGGTCCCCAGCACAGATACGCAGTATTTT
NA TRBJ1-6 NA TRBV21-1 CASSKRARGPYNSPLHF TGTGCCAGCAGCAAAAGGGCGCGGGGGCCCTATAATTCACCCCTCCACTTT
NA TRBJ2-5 TRBD2 TRBV7-2 CASSLGLIETQYF TGTGCCAGCAGCTTGGGACTAATCGAGACCCAGTACTTC
NA TRBJ2-7 NA TRBV28 CASSLPLTASYEQYF TGTGCCAGCAGTCTGCCCTTGACAGCCTCCTACGAGCAGTACTTC
NA TRBJ2-7 NA TRBV20-1 CSASSSEQYF TGCAGTGCTAGTTCCTCCGAGCAGTACTTC
NA TRBJ1-2 NA TRBV9 CASSPSADFYGYTF TGTGCCAGCAGCCCGTCGGCAGACTTTTATGGCTACACCTTC
NA TRBJ2-3 NA TRBV2 CASSPRDPTLTDTQYF TGTGCCAGCAGCCCCCGGGACCCTACCCTTACAGATACGCAGTATTTT
NA TRBJ2-1 TRBD2 TRBV10-2 CASSASGGYNEQFF TGCGCCAGCAGTGCTAGCGGGGGGTACAATGAGCAGTTCTTC
NA TRBJ2-2 TRBD2 TRBV7-2 CASTPRGGTNTGELFF TGTGCCAGCACCCCCCGGGGGGGGACGAACACCGGGGAGCTGTTTTTT
NA TRBJ1-5 NA TRBV18 CASSLGQGNQPQHF TGTGCCAGCTCACTCGGGCAAGGCAATCAGCCCCAGCATTTT
NA TRBJ2-5 NA TRBV5-4 CASSLAQEETQYF TGTGCCAGCAGCTTGGCCCAAGAAGAGACCCAGTACTTC
NA TRBJ2-6 NA TRBV27 CASSQRTPGGANVLTF TGTGCCAGCAGTCAGCGGACACCTGGGGGGGCCAACGTCCTGACTTTC
NA TRBJ2-1 TRBD1 TRBV7-2 CASSLGRDRGYNEQFF TGTGCCAGCAGCTTAGGGCGGGACAGGGGTTACAATGAGCAGTTCTTC
NA TRBJ1-4 NA TRBV6-6 CASSWDGSNEKLFF TGTGCCAGCAGTTGGGACGGTAGTAATGAAAAACTGTTTTTT
NA TRBJ2-1 NA TRBV7-3 CASSLTSYYNEQFF TGTGCCAGCAGCTTAACCTCCTATTACAATGAGCAGTTCTTC
NA TRBJ1-1 NA TRBV6-1 CASSEGFAQNTEAFF TGTGCCAGCAGTGAAGGTTTTGCACAGAACACTGAAGCTTTCTTT
NA TRBJ2-3 NA TRBV7-9 CASSLAGALMDTQYF TGTGCCAGCAGCCTAGCAGGGGCCCTTATGGATACGCAGTATTTT
NA TRBJ2-7 NA TRBV30 CAWSPSRPSSYEQYF TGTGCCTGGAGTCCCAGCCGACCGAGCTCCTACGAGCAGTACTTC
NA TRBJ2-2 NA TRBV5-1 CASSFDGGELFF TGCGCCAGCAGCTTTGACGGCGGGGAGCTGTTTTTT
NA TRBJ2-7 NA TRBV5-8 CASDSYEQYF TGTGCCAGCGACAGCTACGAGCAGTACTTC
NA TRBJ1-1 NA TRBV30 CAWSVSISNTEAFF TGTGCCTGGAGTGTAAGCATCAGTAACACTGAAGCTTTCTTT
NA TRBJ1-6 NA TRBV5-6 CASSPGWGSYNSPLHF TGTGCCAGCAGCCCCGGGTGGGGATCCTATAATTCACCCCTCCACTTT
NA TRBJ2-3 NA TRBV7-2 CASSLKGTAHTDTQYF TGTGCCAGCAGCCTAAAAGGGACTGCACACACAGATACGCAGTATTTT
NA TRBJ2-7 TRBD2 TRBV6-1 CASSERLAGGTYEQYF TGTGCCAGCAGTGAACGGCTAGCGGGAGGCACCTACGAGCAGTACTTC
NA TRBJ2-1 NA TRBV27 CASSLYNEQFF TGTGCCAGCAGTTTGTACAATGAGCAGTTCTTC
NA TRBJ2-1 NA TRBV5-4 CASSLWEYNEQFF TGTGCCAGCAGCTTGTGGGAATACAATGAGCAGTTCTTC
NA TRBJ2-7 NA TRBV18 CASSPRALYEQYF TGTGCCAGCTCACCACGGGCCCTCTACGAGCAGTACTTC
once TRBJ2-5 TRBD1 TRBV6-5 CASSTLTGQQETQYF TGTGCCAGCAGTACACTGACAGGGCAGCAAGAGACCCAGTACTTC
NA TRBJ1-6 TRBD1 TRBV28 CASSTSGQANSPLHF TGTGCCAGCAGTACATCGGGACAGGCAAATTCACCCCTCCACTTT
once TRBJ2-1 TRBD2 TRBV30 CAWSVLGRAAGNEQFF TGTGCCTGGAGTGTATTAGGTCGGGCAGCGGGGAATGAGCAGTTCTTC
NA TRBJ2-7 NA TRBV7-2 CASSFGGMAYEQYF TGTGCCAGCAGCTTTGGCGGGATGGCCTACGAGCAGTACTTC
NA TRBJ1-6 NA TRBV6-5 CASSYLKFSPLHF TGTGCCAGCAGTTACCTGAAGTTTTCACCCCTCCACTTT
once TRBJ2-1 NA TRBV30 CAWSVQADNEQFF TGTGCCTGGAGTGTACAGGCGGACAATGAGCAGTTCTTC
NA TRBJ2-2 TRBD1 TRBV11-2 CASSLEGGGIGELFF TGTGCCAGCAGCTTAGAAGGGGGCGGAATCGGGGAGCTGTTTTTT
NA TRBJ2-3 TRBD2 TRBV28 CASSARLAGASDTQYF TGTGCCAGCAGTGCCAGACTAGCGGGGGCCTCAGATACGCAGTATTTT
NA TRBJ2-2 TRBD2 TRBV30 CAWSVHRTSGSVKTGELFF TGTGCCTGGAGTGTACATCGAACTAGCGGGAGCGTCAAGACCGGGGAGCTGTTTTTT
once TRBJ2-1 NA TRBV7-9 CARGAGADEQFF TGTGCCAGGGGGGCAGGGGCGGATGAGCAGTTCTTC
NA TRBJ1-6 NA TRBV9 CASSVGARANSPLHF TGTGCCAGCAGCGTAGGGGCCAGGGCTAATTCACCCCTCCACTTT
NA TRBJ2-3 TRBD2 TRBV5-6 CASSLVAGGTDTQYF TGTGCCAGCAGCTTGGTAGCGGGGGGCACGGATACGCAGTATTTT
NA TRBJ2-1 NA TRBV25-1 CASSALLRSYNEQFF TGTGCCAGCAGCGCCCTCCTCCGCTCCTACAATGAGCAGTTCTTC
NA TRBJ1-1 NA TRBV5-4 CASSRVGGNTEAFF TGTGCCAGCTCACGAGTTGGGGGGAACACTGAAGCTTTCTTT